This TCR beta chain was documented in a study of cytomegalovirus exposure and HLA in healthy donors. Study background: Ancestry clustering placed more than 65% of more than 350 genotyped donors in the Caucasian-associated cluster.

Study-wide findings and caveats: Across donors, sequencing depth was assumed by presence/absence analyses to be roughly uniform.

To note about this clone: Antigen specificity is unknown.

The primer mix had 60 Vbeta and 13 Jbeta primers. Per the study methods: An analysis performed later counted roughly 79 million unique TCR beta chains (around 11 million of them shared). Profiled with immunoSEQ multiplex PCR; TCRdb holds only in-frame clones, not every one. That table supplies the V and J calls and clone size; D and trimming were determined from the DNA. This table has fewer than 90,000 clones, around 80% appearing once. Per the germline V gene, CDR1 is SGHRS and CDR2 is YFSETQ. Trimming took 6 bases from V and 6 from J, leaving 9 bases between them. This CDR3 contains 12 residues. This chain uses TRBV5-1 with TRBJ2-2; D is ambiguous. Sequenced sample: PBMCs. The receptor was isolated from a male donor in good health and CMV-seropositive. The CDR3 DNA reads as TGCGCCAGCATGCTGAGTGCCGGGGAGCTGTTTTTT. This encodes CASMLSAGELFF.